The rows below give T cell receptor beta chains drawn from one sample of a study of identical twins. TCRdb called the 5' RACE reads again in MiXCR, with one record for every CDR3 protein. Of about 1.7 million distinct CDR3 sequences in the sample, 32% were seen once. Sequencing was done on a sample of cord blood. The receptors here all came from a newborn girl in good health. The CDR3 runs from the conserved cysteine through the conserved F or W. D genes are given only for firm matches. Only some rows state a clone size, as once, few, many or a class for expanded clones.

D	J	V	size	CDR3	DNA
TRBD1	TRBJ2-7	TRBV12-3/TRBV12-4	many	CASSLWDRDYEQYF	TGTGCCAGCAGTTTATGGGACAGGGACTACGAGCAGTACTTC
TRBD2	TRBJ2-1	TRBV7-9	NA	CASSLGGLAGGGDNEQFF	TGTGCCAGCAGCCTCGGCGGACTAGCGGGAGGAGGGGACAATGAGCAGTTCTTC
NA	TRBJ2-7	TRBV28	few	CASSLSANSYEQYF	TGTGCCAGCAGTTTATCGGCCAACTCCTACGAGCAGTACTTC
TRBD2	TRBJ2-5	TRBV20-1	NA	CSASRLAGGTQYF	TGCAGTGCTAGTCGACTAGCGGGGGGGACCCAGTACTTC
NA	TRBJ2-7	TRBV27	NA	CASSVTAGDHEQYF	TGTGCCAGCAGTGTAACCGCAGGGGACCACGAGCAGTACTTC
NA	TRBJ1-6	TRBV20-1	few	CSAIRSNSPLHF	TGCAGTGCTATCCGGTCCAATTCACCCCTCCACTTT
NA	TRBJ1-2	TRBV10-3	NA	CAFSESGGYTF	TGTGCCTTCAGTGAGTCAGGTGGCTACACCTTC
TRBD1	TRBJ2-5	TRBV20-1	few	CSAGQGWETQYF	TGCAGTGCTGGACAGGGTTGGGAGACCCAGTACTTC
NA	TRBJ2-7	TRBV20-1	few	CSARDIQDYEQYF	TGCAGTGCTAGAGATATACAGGACTACGAGCAGTACTTC
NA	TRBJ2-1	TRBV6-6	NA	CASTQRASDLNEQFF	TGTGCCAGCACCCAACGGGCTAGCGATCTCAATGAGCAGTTCTTC
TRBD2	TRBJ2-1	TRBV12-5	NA	CASGRTSGNEQFF	TGTGCTAGTGGTCGGACTAGCGGGAATGAGCAGTTCTTC
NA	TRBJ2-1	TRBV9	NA	CASSVEGSGYNEQFF	TGTGCCAGCAGCGTAGAGGGTAGCGGCTACAATGAGCAGTTCTTC
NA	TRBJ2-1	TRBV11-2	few	CASRYNGGGNEQFF	TGTGCCAGCAGGTATAACGGGGGCGGGAATGAGCAGTTCTTC
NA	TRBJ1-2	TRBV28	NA	CASLAGSNYGYTF	TGTGCCAGTTTGGCAGGGTCTAACTATGGCTACACCTTC
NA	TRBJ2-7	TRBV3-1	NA	CASSQGAGASYEQYF	TGTGCCAGCAGCCAAGGGGCCGGCGCATCCTACGAGCAGTACTTC
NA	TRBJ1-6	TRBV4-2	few	CASTQVGSPLHF	TGTGCCAGCACCCAGGTGGGTTCACCCCTCCACTTT
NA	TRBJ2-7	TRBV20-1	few	CSAPYPRQLISYEQYF	TGCAGTGCCCCATACCCCCGACAGCTCATCTCCTACGAGCAGTACTTC
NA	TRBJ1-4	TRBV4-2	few	CASSPDQTRGEKLFF	TGTGCCAGCAGCCCAGATCAGACACGGGGTGAAAAACTGTTTTTT
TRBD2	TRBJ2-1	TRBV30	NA	CAWTHSGGAYNEQFF	TGTGCCTGGACGCACAGCGGGGGGGCTTACAATGAGCAGTTCTTC
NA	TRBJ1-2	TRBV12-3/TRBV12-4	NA	CASSSVGEGYGYTF	TGTGCCAGCAGTTCCGTGGGGGAGGGCTATGGCTACACCTTC
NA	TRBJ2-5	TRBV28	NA	CASSKEVTQYF	TGTGCCAGCAGTAAGGAAGTGACCCAGTACTTC
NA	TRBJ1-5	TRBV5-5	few	CASSLSGTRNNQPQHF	TGTGCCAGCAGCTTGAGTGGAACAAGGAACAATCAGCCCCAGCATTTT
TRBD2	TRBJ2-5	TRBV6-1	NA	CASSEPRLAGGEQYF	TGTGCCAGCAGTGAACCCAGACTAGCGGGAGGAGAGCAGTACTTC
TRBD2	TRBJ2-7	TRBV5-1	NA	CASRYSGSKHEQYF	TGCGCCAGCCGGTATAGCGGGAGTAAGCACGAGCAGTACTTC
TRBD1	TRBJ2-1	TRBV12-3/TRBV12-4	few	CASSVRGQGSYNEQFF	TGTGCCAGCAGCGTTAGGGGACAGGGATCCTACAATGAGCAGTTCTTC
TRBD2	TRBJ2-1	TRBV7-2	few	CASSFRVPGLAGNNEQFF	TGTGCCAGCAGCTTTAGAGTCCCGGGACTAGCGGGAAACAATGAGCAGTTCTTC
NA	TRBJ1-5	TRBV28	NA	CASSRPPLDQPQHF	TGTGCCAGCAGTAGACCCCCTCTCGATCAGCCCCAGCATTTT
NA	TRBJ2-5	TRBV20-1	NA	CSATKHQGGEYQETQYF	TGCAGTGCTACGAAGCACCAGGGGGGCGAGTACCAAGAGACCCAGTACTTC
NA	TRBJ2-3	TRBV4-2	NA	CASSQDTAQYF	TGTGCCAGCAGCCAGGACACTGCGCAGTATTTT
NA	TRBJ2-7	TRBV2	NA	CASKVGPHIDEQYF	TGTGCCAGCAAGGTAGGGCCCCATATTGACGAGCAGTACTTC
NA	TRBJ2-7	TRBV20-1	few	CSASVARYSSYEQYF	TGCAGTGCTAGCGTCGCCAGATATAGCTCCTACGAGCAGTACTTC
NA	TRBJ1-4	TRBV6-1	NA	CASSELETGYNEKLFF	TGTGCCAGCAGTGAATTGGAGACAGGATACAATGAAAAACTGTTTTTT
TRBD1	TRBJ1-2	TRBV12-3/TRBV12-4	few	CASSRRQGMYGYTF	TGTGCCAGCAGTCGGAGACAGGGGATGTATGGCTACACCTTC
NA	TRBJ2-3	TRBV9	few	CASSVVYGRGASDTQYF	TGTGCCAGCAGCGTAGTTTATGGGAGGGGGGCGTCAGATACGCAGTATTTT
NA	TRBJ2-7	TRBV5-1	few	CASSSRTRNEQYF	TGCGCCAGCAGCTCCAGGACGAGGAACGAGCAGTACTTC
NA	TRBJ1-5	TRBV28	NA	CASSLTGFNQPQHF	TGTGCCAGCAGTTTAACGGGCTTTAATCAGCCCCAGCATTTT
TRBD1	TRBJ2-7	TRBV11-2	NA	CASSPRQGIIAYEQYF	TGTGCCAGCAGCCCTAGACAGGGGATTATCGCCTACGAGCAGTACTTC
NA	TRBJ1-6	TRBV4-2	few	CASSVGVGENSPLHF	TGTGCCAGCAGCGTAGGGGTTGGAGAAAATTCACCCCTCCACTTT
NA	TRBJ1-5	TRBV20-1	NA	CSARGGRDNQPQHF	TGCAGTGCTAGAGGGGGCCGGGACAATCAGCCCCAGCATTTT
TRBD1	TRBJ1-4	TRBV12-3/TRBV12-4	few	CASSLRAGQGGEKLFF	TGTGCCAGCAGTTTGCGGGCCGGACAGGGAGGAGAAAAACTGTTTTTT
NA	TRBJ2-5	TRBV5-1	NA	CASSLSELFDGTQYF	TGCGCCAGCAGCTTGTCGGAGTTGTTTGATGGGACCCAGTACTTC
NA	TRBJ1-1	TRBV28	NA	CASSLSNPNTEAFF	TGTGCCAGCAGTTTGTCGAACCCGAACACTGAAGCTTTCTTT
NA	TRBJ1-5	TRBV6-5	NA	CASTRGINQPQHF	TGTGCCAGCACCCGGGGTATCAATCAGCCCCAGCATTTT
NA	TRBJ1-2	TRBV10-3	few	CAISRQLTNYGYTF	TGTGCCATCAGTCGACAGCTAACTAACTATGGCTACACCTTC
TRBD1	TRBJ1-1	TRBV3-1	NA	CASSQGFRDRGRSTEAFF	TGTGCCAGCAGCCAAGGATTCCGGGACAGGGGACGGAGCACTGAAGCTTTCTTT
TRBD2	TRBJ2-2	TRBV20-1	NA	CSARLAGGGELFF	TGCAGTGCTAGACTAGCGGGAGGAGGGGAGCTGTTTTTT
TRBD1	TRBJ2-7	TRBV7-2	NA	CASSLVGQGIFEQYF	TGTGCCAGCAGCTTAGTTGGACAGGGAATTTTCGAGCAGTACTTC
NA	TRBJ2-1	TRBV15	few	CATSLNQGYNEQFF	TGTGCCACCAGCCTAAACCAGGGTTACAATGAGCAGTTCTTC
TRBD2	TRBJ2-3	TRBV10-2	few	CASSEAGTSEHTQYF	TGCGCCAGCAGTGAGGCCGGGACTAGCGAGCATACGCAGTATTTT
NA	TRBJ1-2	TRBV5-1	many	CASSPGPLNYGYTF	TGTGCCAGCAGCCCGGGACCGTTAAACTATGGCTACACCTTC
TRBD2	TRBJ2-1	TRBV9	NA	CASGGLAGNYNEQFF	TGTGCCAGCGGCGGACTAGCCGGAAACTACAATGAGCAGTTCTTC
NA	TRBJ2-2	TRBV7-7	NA	CASSSQLSGELFF	TGTGCCAGCAGCTCTCAGCTATCCGGGGAGCTGTTTTTT
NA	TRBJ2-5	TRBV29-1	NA	CSVGGQRKTQYF	TGCAGCGTTGGGGGCCAGCGGAAGACCCAGTACTTC
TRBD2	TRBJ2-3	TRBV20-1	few	CSARNPRGGRVTDTQYF	TGCAGTGCTAGGAATCCGCGGGGGGGCCGAGTCACAGATACGCAGTATTTT
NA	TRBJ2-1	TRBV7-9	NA	CASRSLEGLYNEQFF	TGTGCCAGCAGGTCCCTAGAGGGGCTTTACAATGAGCAGTTCTTC
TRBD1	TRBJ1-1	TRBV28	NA	CASRQGQTNTEAFF	TGTGCCAGCAGGCAGGGACAGACGAACACTGAAGCTTTCTTT
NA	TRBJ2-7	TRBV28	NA	CASSLGRRTSYTYEQYF	TGTGCCAGCAGCCTGGGCCGGAGGACATCTTACACCTACGAGCAGTACTTC
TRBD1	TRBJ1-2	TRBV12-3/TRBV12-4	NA	CASRPGQGEGYTF	TGTGCCAGCAGGCCCGGACAGGGAGAAGGCTACACCTTC